This entry is about one T cell receptor beta chain. The data are from a study of technical replicates of blood from several donors. Measured with immunoSEQ multiplex PCR; TCRdb has only the in-frame clones, and not every one. The sample contains over 70,000 clones, about 97% of which appear only once. The germline gives CDR1 SNHLY, CDR2 FYNNEI. Germline trimming cut 6 bases from V and 7 bases from J; bases unmatched to any gene: 9. This CDR3 spans 16 amino acids. Sequenced material: T cells isolated from PBMCs. This receptor was taken from a human donor in good health. The V call is TRBV2, the J call TRBJ2-1, with 13 positions matching TRBD2. The CDR3 DNA is TGTGCCAGCAGGGCCGGGACTAGCGGGATTCGAAATGAGCAGTTCTTC. Residues: CASRAGTSGIRNEQFF.